This record covers a single T cell receptor beta chain. What it recognizes is unknown. TCR alpha and TCR beta cDNA libraries carrying sample barcodes and UMIs were produced by 5'RACE using constant-segment primers. TCRdb re-called the 5' RACE reads with MiXCR, one entry per CDR3 protein. The repertoire holds 290,000 or so distinct CDR3 sequences, with 15% to 20% as singletons. The data belong to a study of T-cell memory formation after mild COVID-19. The V and J ends lost 4 bases and 4 bases respectively, with 13 bases between them. The CDR3 is 14 amino acids. The V gene's germline CDR1 is LGHNA and CDR2 YSLEER. Study results and limitations: CD8+ contracting clones occupied EMRA, while CD4+ ones occupied mainly CM and EM. From day 15 to 85, contracting clones were balanced between CD4 and CD8, whereas later expanders leaned toward CD4+. Pre-infection memory showed some responding clones, and this suggested that cross-reactive memory joined.

This receptor was obtained from a young man who had mild COVID-19 (a few samples of this study predate the infection). Cell type and time point are not known. This chain uses TRBV4-3 with TRBJ2-5; D not resolved. Sequenced material: PBMCs or a T cell subset sorted from them (not recorded which). This CDR3 is CASSPKIGTETQYF. CDR3 coding DNA: TGCGCCAGCAGCCCGAAGATAGGAACAGAGACCCAGTACTTC.